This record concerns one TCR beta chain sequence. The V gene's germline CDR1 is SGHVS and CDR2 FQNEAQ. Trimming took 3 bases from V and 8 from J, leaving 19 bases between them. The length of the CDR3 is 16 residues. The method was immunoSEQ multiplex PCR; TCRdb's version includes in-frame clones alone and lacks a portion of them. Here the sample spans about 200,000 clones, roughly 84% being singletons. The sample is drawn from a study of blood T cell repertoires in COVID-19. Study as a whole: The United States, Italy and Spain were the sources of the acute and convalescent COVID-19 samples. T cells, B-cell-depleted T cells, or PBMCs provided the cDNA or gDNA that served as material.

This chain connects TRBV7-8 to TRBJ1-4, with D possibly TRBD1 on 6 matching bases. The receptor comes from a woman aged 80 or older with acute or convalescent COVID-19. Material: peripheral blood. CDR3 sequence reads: CASSLRDTGIFEKLFF. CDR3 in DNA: TGTGCCAGCAGCTTGAGAGATACAGGGATCTTCGAAAAACTGTTTTTT.